This T cell receptor beta chain was observed in a study of blood T cell repertoires in COVID-19. As for the study in general: Acute and convalescent COVID-19 samples came from the United States, Italy and Spain.

This clone was seen more than once but under ten times. How the authors handled the data: It was from reference gene primer amplification that nucleated cell counts were estimated. Clones were sequenced by immunoSEQ multiplex PCR, and TCRdb holds only the in-frame ones, with some missing. V, J and clone size are those of that table, while D and trimming were read from the DNA. The sample lists about 400,000 clones; just over 85% were seen once. The CDR3 length is 14 residues. Germline values: CDR1 SQVTM, CDR2 ANQGSEA. Trimming at V came to 3 bases and at J to 1 base, leaving 1 base not matched to a gene.

The chain is built from TRBV29-1 and TRBJ2-3, with TRBD2 matching over 10 bases. This TCR derives from a woman in her thirties with active or convalescent COVID-19. Sample: peripheral blood. Here the CDR3 reads CSVDGLAGTDTQYF. The CDR3 nucleotides are TGCAGCGTTGATGGACTAGCGGGCACAGATACGCAGTATTTT.